This T cell receptor (beta chain) originates from a study of OX40 agonist ivuxolimab in advanced cancers. As for the study in general: With ivuxolimab, an agonistic anti-OX40 (CD134) antibody, patients were treated. Study conclusions and caveats: Antigen specificity of clonally expanded peripheral T cells was not established.

With regard to this clone: Its target is not known.

The CDR3 extends over 14 amino acids. Germline loops: CDR1 MDHEN, CDR2 SYDVKM. The junction had 4 bases not matched to a gene; V was cut back by 6 bases and J by 6 bases. The method was immunoSEQ multiplex PCR; TCRdb's version includes in-frame clones alone and lacks a portion of them. The sample has about 35,000 clones, about 90% seen once; the top ten hold 4% to 5%. The chain recombines TRBV28 with TRBJ2-3; 12 positions match TRBD2. This receptor was taken from an adult with an advanced solid tumor such as melanoma, head and neck, liver or kidney cancer. The starting material was CD4+ or CD8+ T cells sorted from blood, obtained in a trial of the OX40 agonist ivuxolimab. The chain's CDR3 is CASRPGTSGDTQYF. CDR3 nucleotides: TGTGCCAGCAGGCCTGGGACTAGCGGGGATACGCAGTATTTT.